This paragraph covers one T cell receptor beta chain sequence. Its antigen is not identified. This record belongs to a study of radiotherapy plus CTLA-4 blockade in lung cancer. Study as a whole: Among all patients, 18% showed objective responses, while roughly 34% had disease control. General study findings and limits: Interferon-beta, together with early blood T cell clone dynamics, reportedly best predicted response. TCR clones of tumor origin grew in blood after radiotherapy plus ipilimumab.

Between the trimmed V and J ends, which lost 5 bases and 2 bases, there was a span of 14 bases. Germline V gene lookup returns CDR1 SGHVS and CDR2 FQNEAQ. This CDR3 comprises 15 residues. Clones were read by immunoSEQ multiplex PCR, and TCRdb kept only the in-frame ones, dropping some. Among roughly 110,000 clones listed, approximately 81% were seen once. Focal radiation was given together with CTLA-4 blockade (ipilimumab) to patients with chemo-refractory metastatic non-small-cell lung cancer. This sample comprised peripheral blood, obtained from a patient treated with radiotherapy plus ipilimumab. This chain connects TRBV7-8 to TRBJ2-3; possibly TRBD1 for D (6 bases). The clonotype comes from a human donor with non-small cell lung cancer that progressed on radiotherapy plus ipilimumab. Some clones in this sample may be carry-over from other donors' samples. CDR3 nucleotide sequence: TGTGCCAGCAGCCCTATCGGACAGCACACAGATACGCAGTATTTT. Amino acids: CASSPIGQHTDTQYF.